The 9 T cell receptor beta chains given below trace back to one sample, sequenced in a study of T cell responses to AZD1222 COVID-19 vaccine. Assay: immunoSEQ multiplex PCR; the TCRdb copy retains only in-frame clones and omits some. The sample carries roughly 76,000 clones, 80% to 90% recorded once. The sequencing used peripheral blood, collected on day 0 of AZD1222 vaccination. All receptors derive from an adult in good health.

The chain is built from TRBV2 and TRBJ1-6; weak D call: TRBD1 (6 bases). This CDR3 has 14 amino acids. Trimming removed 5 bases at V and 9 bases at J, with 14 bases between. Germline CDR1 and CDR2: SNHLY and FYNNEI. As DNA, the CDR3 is TGTGCCAGCAGTACAACAGGGATTAGTTCACCCCTCCACTTT. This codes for CASSTTGISSPLHF.

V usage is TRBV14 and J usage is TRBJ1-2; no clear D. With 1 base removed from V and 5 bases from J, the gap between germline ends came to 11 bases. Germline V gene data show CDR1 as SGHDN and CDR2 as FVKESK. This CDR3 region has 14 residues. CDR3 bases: TGTGCCAGCAGCCAAGCACGGACCGCGTATGGCTACACCTTC. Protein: CASSQARTAYGYTF. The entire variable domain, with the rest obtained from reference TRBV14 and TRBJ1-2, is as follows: EAGVTQFPSHSVIEKGQTVTLRCDPISGHDNLYWYRRVMGKEIKFLLHFVKESKQDESGMPNNRFLAERTGGTYSTLKVQPAELEDSGVYFCASSQARTAYGYTFGSGTRLTVV.

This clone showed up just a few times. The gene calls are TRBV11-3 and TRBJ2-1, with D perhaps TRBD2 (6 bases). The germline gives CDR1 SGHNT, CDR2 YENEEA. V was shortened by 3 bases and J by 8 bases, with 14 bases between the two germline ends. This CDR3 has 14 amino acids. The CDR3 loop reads CASSLLTSSDEQFF. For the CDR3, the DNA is TGTGCCAGCAGCTTGCTGACTAGTTCCGATGAGCAGTTCTTC.

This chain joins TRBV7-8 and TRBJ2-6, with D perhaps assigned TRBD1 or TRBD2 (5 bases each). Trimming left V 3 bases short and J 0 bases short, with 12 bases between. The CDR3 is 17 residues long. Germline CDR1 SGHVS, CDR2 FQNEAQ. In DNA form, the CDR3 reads TGTGCCAGCAGCTTTCGCAGGGAGTCCTCTGGGGCCAACGTCCTGACTTTC. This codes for CASSFRRESSGANVLTF.

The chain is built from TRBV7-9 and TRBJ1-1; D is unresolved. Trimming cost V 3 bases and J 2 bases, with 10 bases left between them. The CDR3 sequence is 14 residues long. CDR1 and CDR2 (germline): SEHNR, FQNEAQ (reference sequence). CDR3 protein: CASSFGGVNTEAFF. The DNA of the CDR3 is TGTGCCAGCAGCTTTGGAGGTGTTAACACTGAAGCTTTCTTT.

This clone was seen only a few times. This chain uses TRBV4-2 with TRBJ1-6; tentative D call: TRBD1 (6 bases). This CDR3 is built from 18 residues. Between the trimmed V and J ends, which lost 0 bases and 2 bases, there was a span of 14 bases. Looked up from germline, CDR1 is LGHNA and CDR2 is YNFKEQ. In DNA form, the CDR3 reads TGTGCCAGCAGCCAAGATTGGGGGCAGGGCACCTATAATTCACCCCTCCACTTT. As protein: CASSQDWGQGTYNSPLHF.

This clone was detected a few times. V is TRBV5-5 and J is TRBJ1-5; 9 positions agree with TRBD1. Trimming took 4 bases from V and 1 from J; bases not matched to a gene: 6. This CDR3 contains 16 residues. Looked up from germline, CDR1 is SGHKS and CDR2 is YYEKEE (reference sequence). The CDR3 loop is CASSGTGGESNQPQHF. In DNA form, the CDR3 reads TGTGCCAGCAGCGGAACAGGGGGCGAAAGCAATCAGCCCCAGCATTTT.

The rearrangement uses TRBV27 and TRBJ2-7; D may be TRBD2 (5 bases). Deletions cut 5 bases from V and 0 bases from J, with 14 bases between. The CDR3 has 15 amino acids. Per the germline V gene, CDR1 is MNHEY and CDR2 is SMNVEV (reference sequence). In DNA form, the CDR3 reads TGTGCCAGCAGTCCATACACGGGGAGCTCCTACGAGCAGTACTTC. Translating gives CASSPYTGSSYEQYF.

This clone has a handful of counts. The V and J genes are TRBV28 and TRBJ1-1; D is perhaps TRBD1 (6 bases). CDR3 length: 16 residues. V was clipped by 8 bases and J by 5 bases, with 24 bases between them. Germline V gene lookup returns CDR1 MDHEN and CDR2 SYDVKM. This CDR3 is CASFEYDGGKGTEAFF. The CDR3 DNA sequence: TGTGCCAGCTTTGAATATGATGGGGGCAAGGGGACTGAAGCTTTCTTT.